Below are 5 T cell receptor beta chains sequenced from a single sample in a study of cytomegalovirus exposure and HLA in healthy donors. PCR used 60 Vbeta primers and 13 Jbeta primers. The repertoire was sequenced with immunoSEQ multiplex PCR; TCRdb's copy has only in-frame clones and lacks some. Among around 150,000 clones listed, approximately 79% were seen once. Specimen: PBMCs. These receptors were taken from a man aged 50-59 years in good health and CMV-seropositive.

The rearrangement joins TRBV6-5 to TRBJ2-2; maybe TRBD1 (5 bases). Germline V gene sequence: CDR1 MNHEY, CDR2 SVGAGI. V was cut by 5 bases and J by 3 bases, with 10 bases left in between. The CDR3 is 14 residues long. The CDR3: CASSLTAYTGELFF. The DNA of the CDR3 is TGTGCCAGCAGTCTGACAGCCTACACCGGGGAGCTGTTTTTT.

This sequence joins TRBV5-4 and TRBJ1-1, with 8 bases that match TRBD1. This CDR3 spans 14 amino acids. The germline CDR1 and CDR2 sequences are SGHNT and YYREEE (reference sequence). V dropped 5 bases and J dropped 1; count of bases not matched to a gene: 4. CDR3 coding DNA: TGTGCCAGCAGTAGGGACAGGAAGAACACTGAAGCTTTCTTT. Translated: CASSRDRKNTEAFF.

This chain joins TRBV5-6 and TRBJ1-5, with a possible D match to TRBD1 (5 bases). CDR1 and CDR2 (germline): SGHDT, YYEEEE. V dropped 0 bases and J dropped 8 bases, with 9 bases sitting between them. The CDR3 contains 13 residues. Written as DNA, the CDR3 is TGTGCCAGCAGCTTGGGGGGCGGGAAGCCCCAGCATTTT. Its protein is CASSLGGGKPQHF.

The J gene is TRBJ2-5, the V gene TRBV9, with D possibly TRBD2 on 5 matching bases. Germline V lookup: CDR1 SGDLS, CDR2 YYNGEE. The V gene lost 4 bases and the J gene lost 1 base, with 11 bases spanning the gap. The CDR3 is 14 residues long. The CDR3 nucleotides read TGTGCCAGCAGCCTTACGGACTCCCAAGAGACCCAGTACTTC. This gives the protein CASSLTDSQETQYF.

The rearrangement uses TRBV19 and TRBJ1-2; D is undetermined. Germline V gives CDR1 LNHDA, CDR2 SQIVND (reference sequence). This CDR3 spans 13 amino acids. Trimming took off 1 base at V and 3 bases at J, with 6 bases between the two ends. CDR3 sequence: CASSIGSYYGYTF. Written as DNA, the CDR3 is TGTGCCAGTAGTATAGGGAGCTACTATGGCTACACCTTC.